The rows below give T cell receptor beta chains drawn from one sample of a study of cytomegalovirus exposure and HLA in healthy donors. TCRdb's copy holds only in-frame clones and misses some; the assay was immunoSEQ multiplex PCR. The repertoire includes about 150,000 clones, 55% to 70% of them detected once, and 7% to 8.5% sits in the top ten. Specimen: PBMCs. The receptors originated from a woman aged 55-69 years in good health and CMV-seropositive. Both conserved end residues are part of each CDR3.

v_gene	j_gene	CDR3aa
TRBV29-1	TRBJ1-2	CSVGGQPGIYTF
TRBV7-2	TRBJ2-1	CASSLAGLGGYNEQFF
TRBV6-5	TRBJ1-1	CASRGQGYTEAFF
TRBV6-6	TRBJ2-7	CASRRDMDEQYF
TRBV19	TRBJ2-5	CASSIGGVSETQYF
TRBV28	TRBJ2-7	CASSSDRGEQYF
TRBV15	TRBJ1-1	CATSRQANTEAFF
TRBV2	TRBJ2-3	CASSELGEGRVTDTQYF
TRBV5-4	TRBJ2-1	CASAIAGGYNEQFF
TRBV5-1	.	CASSLGSGYSYEQYF
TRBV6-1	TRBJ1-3	CASSEGQLGTIYF
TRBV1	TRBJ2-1	CTSSPVLGTSSNEQFF
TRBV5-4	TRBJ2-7	CASSSGTRALYEQYF
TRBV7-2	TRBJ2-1	CASTRGSGGEQFF
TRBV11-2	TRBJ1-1	CASSYLGGMNTEAFF
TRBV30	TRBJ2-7	CAWSSPRLAGGYEQYF
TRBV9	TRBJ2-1	CASSLQGSYAEQFF
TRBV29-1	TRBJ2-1	CSVEGYRVHNEQFF
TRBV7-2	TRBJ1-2	CASSLANPTQSYGYTF
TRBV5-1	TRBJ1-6	CASSSQFGTEGSPLHF
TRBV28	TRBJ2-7	CASSLRAGGLSEQYF
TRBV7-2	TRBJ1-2	CASSQGIYYGYTF
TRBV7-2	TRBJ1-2	CASSSDRDYGYTF
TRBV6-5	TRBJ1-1	CASSRDILRDTEAFF
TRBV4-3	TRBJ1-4	CASSQGLTGGEDEKLFF
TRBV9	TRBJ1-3	CASSQQSSGNTIYF
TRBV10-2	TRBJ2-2	CASSGPLGAGELFF
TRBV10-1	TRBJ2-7	CASRGSVYEQYF